A single sample is the source of the 24 T cell receptor beta chains below, sequenced in a study of tumor-infiltrating lymphocytes in primary liver carcinoma. Co-extraction of both nucleic acids (RNA and DNA) used about 18-34 mg of unsorted bulk tissue. The researchers produced TCR beta cDNA from approximately 540 ng total RNA with a constant-region primer. Modified slightly, ARM-PCR produced TCR beta libraries over three nested multiplex PCR rounds. Forward primers for TRBV1-TRBV30 and a C-beta reverse primer served the first two PCR rounds, at about 10 cycles each. A single record per CDR3 protein comes from TCRdb applying MiXCR to the multiplex PCR reads. The table shows 35,000 to 40,000 distinct CDR3 sequences, with around 80% occurring only once. Specimen: tumor-adjacent normal liver tissue. The receptors derive from a man aged 35 to 55 with primary liver carcinoma and hepatitis B virus infection.

Sample share makes this clonotype medium-sized. The rearrangement uses TRBV29-1 and TRBJ2-3; tentative D call: TRBD2 (6 bases). This CDR3 spans 12 amino acids. Germline assignment: CDR1 SQVTM and CDR2 ANQGSEA. Trimming left V 6 bases short and J 5 bases short, with 12 bases between. CDR3: CSVMLGGDTQYF. CDR3 DNA: TGCAGCGTCATGTTGGGGGGAGATACGCAGTATTTT.

On this clonotype itself: Since a much larger clone is just one base distant, this may be a read error. The chain uses TRBV28 and TRBJ2-7, with D maybe TRBD1 (5 bases). Trimming removed 5 bases at V and 2 bases at J, with 19 bases between. This CDR3 contains 16 residues. Germline V gene data show CDR1 as MDHEN and CDR2 as SYDVKM. CDR3 nucleotide sequence: TGTGCCAGCAGTCCCCCCTTCGACAGTAGGGCCTACGAGCAGTACTTC. The encoded protein is CASSPPFDSRAYEQYF.

This clonotype came up a few times. The conserved closing phenylalanine or tryptophan is absent in this CDR3, likely reflecting a read error. This chain uses TRBV28 with TRBJ2-5; 10 bases align to TRBD2. This CDR3 is 14 amino acids long. CDR1 and CDR2 (germline): MDHEN, SYDVKM. J gave up 7 bases and V 5 bases, and 7 bases lay outside the gene matches. The CDR3 loop reads CASSPVSGGGTQYL. CDR3 coding DNA: TGTGCCAGCAGTCCTGTAAGCGGGGGGGGGACCCAGTACCTC.

This clonotype has just a few counts. The chain joins TRBV6-1 to TRBJ2-1, with 14 positions matching TRBD2. The CDR3 loop spans 15 amino acids. V lost 7 bases to trimming and J lost 6 bases; unmatched junction nucleotides: 5. Per germline, CDR1 MNHNS and CDR2 SASEGT. CDR3 protein: CASNDGTSGSNEQFF. DNA for the CDR3: TGTGCCAGCAATGATGGGACTAGCGGGAGCAATGAGCAGTTCTTC.

About this clonotype: Germline is not matched at one junction end, which may reflect a read error. The chain is built from TRBV14 and TRBJ2-7; D ambiguous. The CDR3 consists of 15 residues. The germline V gene encodes CDR1 SGHDN and CDR2 FVKESK. The CDR3 protein is CASSQGLLEAYVQYF. The CDR3 nucleotides are TGTGCAAGCAGCCAAGGTTTGCTAGAGGCCTACGTTCAGTACTTC.

This clonotype has a count of ten or more. The V call is TRBV7-8, the J call TRBJ1-1; D might be TRBD1 (5 bases). V was pared by 3 bases and J by 0 bases, with 8 bases between. Germline values: CDR1 SGHVS, CDR2 FQNEAQ. The CDR3 is 14 amino acids. DNA for the CDR3: TGTGCCAGCAGCTTCCGGGGCCTGAACACTGAAGCTTTCTTT. Protein product: CASSFRGLNTEAFF.

This clonotype is categorized as medium-sized. The V and J genes are TRBV4-3 and TRBJ2-3, with D uncertain. This CDR3 is built from 17 residues. The V gene lost 0 bases and the J gene lost 0 bases, with 13 bases spanning the gap. Germline lookup yields CDR1 LGHNA and CDR2 YSLEER. In nucleotides, the CDR3 is TGCGCCAGCAGCCAAGATGGGTCGGCGGAAAGCACAGATACGCAGTATTTT. This encodes CASSQDGSAESTDTQYF.

In its sample, this clonotype is medium-sized (0.01 to 0.1%). This chain links TRBV6-1 with TRBJ1-2; maybe TRBD1 (5 bases). The V end was cut by 6 bases, the J end by 6 bases, with 20 bases between. Germline loops: CDR1 MNHNS, CDR2 SASEGT. The CDR3 extends over 15 amino acids. This CDR3 is CASSESAEGYDGYTF. The CDR3 region has the DNA TGTGCCAGCAGCGAGAGCGCCGAGGGGTACGATGGCTACACCTTC.

A note on this clonotype: The germline gene is not matched at one end of the junction; a read error may be the cause. The chain couples TRBV29-1 to TRBJ1-1; D unclear. The germline V gene encodes CDR1 SQVTM and CDR2 ANQGSEA. The CDR3 contains 15 residues. CDR3 sequence: CSVRAGWGMNTGAFF. The CDR3 DNA sequence: TGCAGCGTCCGGGCGGGGTGGGGAATGAACACTGGAGCTTTCTTT.

In the case of this clonotype: Germline and junction disagree at one end, which may indicate a read error. The chain recombines TRBV11-2 with TRBJ2-4; TRBD1 matches 10 bases. CDR1 and CDR2 from the germline V gene are SGHAT and FQNNGV. This CDR3 is 14 amino acids long. The DNA for the CDR3 is TGTGCCAGCGGCTCCGGGACAGGGGATATCATTCAATACTTC. Protein product: CASGSGTGDIIQYF.

As to this clonotype: One base away lies a much larger clone, so this may be a sequencing read error. V and J are TRBV10-2 and TRBJ2-2; possible D gene TRBD2, 5 bases. The CDR3 totals 14 residues. Germline V gene lookup returns CDR1 WSHSY and CDR2 SAAADI. CDR3 in amino acids: CAGSGRRGSGEPFF. The DNA for the CDR3 is TGCGCCGGCAGTGGACGAAGAGGGAGTGGGGAGCCGTTTTTT.

As concerns this clonotype: The CDR3 carries no conserved terminal phenylalanine or tryptophan, so it likely arises from a read error. The DNA is omitted, as the CDR3 cannot be located on it reliably, and the CDR3 follows TCRdb's listing. The J gene is TRBJ2-7, the V gene TRBV29-1; the table's D call, TRBD1, was not checked against the DNA. The CDR3 spans 13 residues, counting both ends. Per germline, CDR1 SQVTM and CDR2 ANQGSEA. The CDR3 is CSVESTLGGVEYS.

This chain uses TRBV6-5 with TRBJ2-5, with TRBD1 as a possible D gene (6 bases). Germline-derived CDR1 and CDR2 are MNHEY and SVGAGI. The CDR3 is 12 amino acids. V lost 8 bases, J lost 5 bases, and 12 bases lay in between. The CDR3 region has the DNA TGTGCCAGCTGTCCCGACAGGGAGACCCAGTACTTC. Encoded protein: CASCPDRETQYF.

To note about this clonotype: One end of the junction is discordant with germline, which a read error may explain. The rearrangement uses TRBV5-5 and TRBJ2-7; D is uncertain. The length of the CDR3 is 13 residues. Germline V gene data show CDR1 as SGHKS and CDR2 as YYEKEE (reference sequence). For the CDR3, the DNA is TGTGCCAGCAGCTTGTGGAGCTCCTATGAGCAGCACTTC. Its translation: CASSLWSSYEQHF. Supplemented by reference TRBV5-5 and TRBJ2-7, the full variable domain reads DAGVTQSPTHLIKTRGQQVTLRCSPISGHKSVSWYQQVLGQGPQFIFQYYEKEERGRGNFPDRFSARQFPNYSSELNVNALLLGDSALYLCASSLWSSYEQHFGPGTRLTVT.

The chain has TRBV4-3 and TRBJ2-7; tentatively, D is TRBD1 (5 bases). Trimming stripped 4 bases from V and 11 bases from J, with 24 bases between. Germline loops: CDR1 LGHNA, CDR2 YSLEER. This CDR3 is 15 amino acids long. The CDR3 region has the DNA TGCGCCAGCAGCCGAGATACGGTGACAGCAGACACGGAGTACTTC. Translated, it gives CASSRDTVTADTEYF.

This clonotype was recorded a few times. Sequence at one end of the junction differs from germline and may be a read error. The chain employs TRBV28 and TRBJ2-7; 10 bases fit TRBD1. The CDR3 has 16 amino acids. The V gene's germline CDR1 is MDHEN and CDR2 SYDVKM. The CDR3 loop is CASSLFGQGEVHEHYF. CDR3 in DNA: TGTGCCAGCAGTTTATTCGGACAGGGGGAAGTCCACGAGCACTACTTC.

To note about this clonotype: A read error may produce the germline difference seen at one junction end. The V call is TRBV29-1, the J call TRBJ2-1; D not resolved. The germline gives CDR1 SQVTM, CDR2 ANQGSEA. The CDR3 contains 13 residues. CDR3 sequence (DNA): TGCAACGTTGAGGACGGATCATACAATGAGCAGTTCTTC. It translates to CNVEDGSYNEQFF.

This clonotype was picked up one time. The chain links TRBV4-2 to TRBJ2-5; 12 bases map to TRBD2. Per germline, CDR1 LGHNA and CDR2 YNFKEQ. The CDR3 is made up of 19 amino acids. J gave up 1 base and V 4 bases, and 13 bases lay outside the gene matches. The chain's CDR3 is CASSLGGSSGRASQETQYF. The CDR3 DNA reads as TGTGCCAGCAGCCTCGGGGGATCTAGCGGGAGGGCCAGCCAAGAGACCCAGTACTTC.

Comment on this clonotype: Given the absence of the conserved phenylalanine or tryptophan at the CDR3 end, a read error is likely. The limits of the CDR3 on the DNA are not certain, so only TCRdb's listed CDR3 is given. J is TRBJ2-3 and V is TRBV11-2. The germline V gene has CDR1 SGHAT and CDR2 FQNNGV. The CDR3 numbers 12 amino acids, ends counted. The CDR3 loop is CASSSRTDTQYL.

This clonotype has a count of ten or more. This chain links TRBV15 with TRBJ2-2; TRBD2 aligns across 8 bases. The CDR3 is 16 residues long. J was trimmed by 5 bases and V by 0 bases; bases with no gene match: 5. From germline, CDR1 is LNHNV and CDR2 YYDKDF (reference sequence). CDR3 nucleotide sequence: TGTGCCACCAGCAGAGAGGTAGCGGGACTTACCGGGGAGCTGTTTTTT. As protein: CATSREVAGLTGELFF.

The V call is TRBV11-3, the J call TRBJ2-3; no clear D. Germline values: CDR1 SGHNT, CDR2 YENEEA. The CDR3 is 13 residues long. Trimming removed 3 bases from V and 15 bases from J, with 19 bases in between. The CDR3 region is CASSFLSRDTQYF. The CDR3 DNA follows: TGTGCCAGCAGCTTTTTATCTCGCGATACACAATATTTT.

A remark on this clonotype: A junction end diverges from the germline sequence, so it may reflect a read error. The rearrangement links TRBV11-2 to TRBJ2-7; 8 nucleotides agree with TRBD2. Germline V gives CDR1 SGHAT, CDR2 FQNNGV. CDR3 length equals 15 residues. The CDR3 bases are TGTGCCATCAGCCCCCGGACTAGCTCGTCCTACGAGCAGCACTTC. Its translation is CAISPRTSSSYEQHF.

Notes on this clonotype: An end of the junction does not agree with germline; a read error may underlie this. The genes are TRBV29-1 and TRBJ2-2, with D possibly TRBD1 on 6 matching bases. The CDR3 loop spans 13 amino acids. Germline CDR1 reads SQVTM; CDR2 reads ANQGSEA. The CDR3 DNA reads TGCAGGGTTGAGATATCAGGGGCCGGGGAGCTGTTTTTT. This sequence encodes CRVEISGAGELFF.

The chain is built from TRBV11-2 and TRBJ2-1; 7 positions match TRBD2. Per the germline V gene, CDR1 is SGHAT and CDR2 is FQNNGV. The CDR3 length is 16 residues. In nucleotides, the CDR3 is TGTACCGGCAGCTTTGGGGGAGGGAGGCGCTCCAATGAGCAGTTCTTC. Amino acids: CTGSFGGGRRSNEQFF.